This T cell receptor beta chain was sequenced in a study of patients and donors after allogeneic stem cell transplantation (dated by TCRdb to 2018 to 2021). About this clonotype itself: Which antigen it targets is not known. A read error may produce the germline difference seen at one junction end.

The protocol used for the library was RT-PCR. The reads were generated on a NextSeq 550. TCRdb itself trimmed the public reads at Q25 with fastp, ran MiXCR and retained productive beta chains. Rows with a matching CDR3 protein are joined into one entry that keeps the most common DNA and genes. This sample holds a few hundred thousand distinct CDR3 sequences; about 14% were observed only once. Jointly, the top ten make up about 9.9% of the sample. The sample consisted of blood, either unsorted or a sorted T cell fraction (not recorded which). The sequence was obtained from a human donor who was either an allogeneic HSCT recipient or a stem cell or donor lymphocyte infusion donor (not recorded which). It is not recorded whose cells these are; they may come from a transplant donor.

The CDR3 amino acid sequence is: CASSAQGVQETQYF. The nucleotide sequence reads as follows: TGTGCTAGCAGCGCACAGGGGGTCCAAGAGACCCAGTACTTC. This chain is built from TRBV7-7 and TRBJ2-5; TRBD1 agrees with 8 junctional bases. The CDR3 measures 14 amino acids from cysteine to phenylalanine. The CDR3 DNA has 42 bases and is translated from base 1. Per the germline V gene (reference sequence), SSHAT is the CDR1 and FNYEAQ is the CDR2.